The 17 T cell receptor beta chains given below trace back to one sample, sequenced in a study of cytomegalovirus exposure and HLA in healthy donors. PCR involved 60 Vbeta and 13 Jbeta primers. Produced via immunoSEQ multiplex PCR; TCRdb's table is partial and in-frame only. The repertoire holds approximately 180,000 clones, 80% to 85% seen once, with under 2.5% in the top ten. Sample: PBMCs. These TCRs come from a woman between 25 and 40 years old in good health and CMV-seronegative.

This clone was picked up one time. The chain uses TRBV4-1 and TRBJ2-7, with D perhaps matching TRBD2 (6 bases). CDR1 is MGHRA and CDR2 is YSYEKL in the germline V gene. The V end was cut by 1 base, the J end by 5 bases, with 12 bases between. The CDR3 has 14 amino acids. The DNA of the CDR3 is TGCGCCAGCAGCCAAGCCGGGAGAACACACGAGCAGTACTTC. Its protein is CASSQAGRTHEQYF.

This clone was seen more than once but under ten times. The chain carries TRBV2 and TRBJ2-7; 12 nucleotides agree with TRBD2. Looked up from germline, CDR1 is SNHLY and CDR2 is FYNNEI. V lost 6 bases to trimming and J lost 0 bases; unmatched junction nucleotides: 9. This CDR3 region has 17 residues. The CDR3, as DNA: TGTGCCAGCAGCCTTCTAGCGGGAGGGCCGGGCTCCTACGAGCAGTACTTC. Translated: CASSLLAGGPGSYEQYF. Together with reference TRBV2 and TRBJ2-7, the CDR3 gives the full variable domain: EPEVTQTPSHQVTQMGQEVILRCVPISNHLYFYWYRQILGQKVEFLVSFYNNEISEKSEIFDDQFSVERPDGSNFTLKIRSTKLEDSAMYFCASSLLAGGPGSYEQYFGPGTRLTVT.

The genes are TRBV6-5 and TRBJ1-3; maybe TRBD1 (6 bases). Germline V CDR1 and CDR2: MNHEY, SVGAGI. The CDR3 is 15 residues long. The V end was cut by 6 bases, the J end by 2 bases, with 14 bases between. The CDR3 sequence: CASSLQGMAGNTIYF. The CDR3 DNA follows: TGTGCCAGCAGCCTACAGGGTATGGCTGGAAACACCATATATTTT.

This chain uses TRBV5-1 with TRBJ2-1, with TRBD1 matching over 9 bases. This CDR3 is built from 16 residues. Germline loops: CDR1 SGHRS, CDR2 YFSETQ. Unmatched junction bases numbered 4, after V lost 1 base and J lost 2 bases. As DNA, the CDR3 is TGCGCCAGCAGCTTGAACCGGGACAGGGCCTACAATGAGCAGTTCTTC. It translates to CASSLNRDRAYNEQFF. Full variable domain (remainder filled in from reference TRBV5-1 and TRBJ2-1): KAGVTQTPRYLIKTRGQQVTLSCSPISGHRSVSWYQQTPGQGLQFLFEYFSETQRNKGNFPGRFSGRQFSNSRSEMNVSTLELGDSALYLCASSLNRDRAYNEQFFGPGTRLTVL.

This CDR3 reads CASTPRGGAIWDETQYF. CDR3 in DNA: TGTGCCAGCACCCCCAGAGGGGGCGCGATATGGGACGAGACCCAGTACTTC. The chain uses TRBV7-6 and TRBJ2-5, with 7 bases lining up with TRBD1. With 7 bases clipped from V and 5 bases from J, the junction kept 19 bases outside the gene matches. The CDR3 contains 17 residues. Germline CDR1 reads SGHVS; CDR2 reads FNYEAQ.

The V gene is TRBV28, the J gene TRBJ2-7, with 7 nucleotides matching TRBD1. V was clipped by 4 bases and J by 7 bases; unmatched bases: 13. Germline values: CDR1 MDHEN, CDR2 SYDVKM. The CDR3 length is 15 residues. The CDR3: CASSSSSYRGEEQYF. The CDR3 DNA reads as TGTGCCAGCAGTTCCTCATCTTACAGGGGCGAAGAGCAGTACTTC.

CDR3 region: CASSPGRGYIQYF. As DNA, the CDR3 is TGTGCCAGCAGCCCCGGTAGGGGTTACATTCAGTACTTC. The chain joins TRBV14 to TRBJ2-4; tentatively, D is TRBD1 (5 bases). Germline V gene data show CDR1 as SGHDN and CDR2 as FVKESK. V lost 4 bases and J lost 8, with 12 bases in between. This CDR3 region has 13 residues.

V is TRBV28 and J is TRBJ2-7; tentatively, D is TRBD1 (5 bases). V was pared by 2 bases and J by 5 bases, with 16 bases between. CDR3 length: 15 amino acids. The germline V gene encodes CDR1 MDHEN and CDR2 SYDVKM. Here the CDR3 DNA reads TGTGCCAGCAGTTTAGAGGCGAGCAGGGTCGACGAGCAGTACTTC. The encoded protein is CASSLEASRVDEQYF.

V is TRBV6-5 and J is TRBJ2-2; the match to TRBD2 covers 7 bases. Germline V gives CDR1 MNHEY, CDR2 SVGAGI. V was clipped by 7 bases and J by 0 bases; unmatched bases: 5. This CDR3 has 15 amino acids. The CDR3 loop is CASNRDYANTGELFF. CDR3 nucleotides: TGTGCCAGCAACCGGGACTACGCGAACACCGGGGAGCTGTTTTTT.

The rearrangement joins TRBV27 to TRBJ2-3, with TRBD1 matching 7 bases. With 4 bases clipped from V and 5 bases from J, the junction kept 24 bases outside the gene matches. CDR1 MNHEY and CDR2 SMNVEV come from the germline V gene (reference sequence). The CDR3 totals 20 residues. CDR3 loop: CASSSLSFVGDSKMGDTQYF. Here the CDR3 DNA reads TGTGCCAGCAGTTCATTGAGTTTCGTTGGGGACAGCAAAATGGGAGATACGCAGTATTTT.

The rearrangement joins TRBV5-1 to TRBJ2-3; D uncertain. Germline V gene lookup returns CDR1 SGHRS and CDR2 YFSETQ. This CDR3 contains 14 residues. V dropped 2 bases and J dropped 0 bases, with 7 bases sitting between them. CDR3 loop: CASSLGASTDTQYF. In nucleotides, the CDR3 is TGCGCCAGCAGCTTAGGAGCTAGCACAGATACGCAGTATTTT.

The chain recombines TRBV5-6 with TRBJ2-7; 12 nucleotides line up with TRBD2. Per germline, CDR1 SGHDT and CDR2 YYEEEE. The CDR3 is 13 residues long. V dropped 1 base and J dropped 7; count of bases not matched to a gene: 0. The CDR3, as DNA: TGTGCCAGCAGCTTGACTAGCGGGGGGGAGCAGTACTTC. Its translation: CASSLTSGGEQYF.

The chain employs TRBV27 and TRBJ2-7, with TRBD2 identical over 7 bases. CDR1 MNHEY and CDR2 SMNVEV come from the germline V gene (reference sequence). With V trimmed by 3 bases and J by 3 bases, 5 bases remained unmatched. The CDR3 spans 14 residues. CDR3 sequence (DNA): TGTGCCAGCAGTTTTACGGCTAGCGGCTACGAGCAGTACTTC. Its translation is CASSFTASGYEQYF.

The chain's CDR3 is CASSRTGRGDQETQYF. CDR3 in DNA: TGCGCCAGCAGCCGCACCGGGAGAGGGGACCAAGAGACCCAGTACTTC. The chain combines TRBV4-3 with TRBJ2-5, with a tentative D call TRBD2 (6 bases). The CDR3 has 16 residues. Per germline, CDR1 LGHNA and CDR2 YSLEER. V lost 4 bases, J lost 0 bases, and 15 bases lay in between.

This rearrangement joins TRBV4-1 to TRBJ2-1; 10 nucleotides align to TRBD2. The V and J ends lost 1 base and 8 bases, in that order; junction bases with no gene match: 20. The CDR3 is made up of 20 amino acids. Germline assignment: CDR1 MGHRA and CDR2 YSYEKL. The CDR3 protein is CASSQVRRWATSGTPHEQFF. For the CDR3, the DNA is TGCGCCAGCAGCCAAGTTAGGCGGTGGGCTACTAGCGGGACACCCCATGAGCAGTTCTTC.

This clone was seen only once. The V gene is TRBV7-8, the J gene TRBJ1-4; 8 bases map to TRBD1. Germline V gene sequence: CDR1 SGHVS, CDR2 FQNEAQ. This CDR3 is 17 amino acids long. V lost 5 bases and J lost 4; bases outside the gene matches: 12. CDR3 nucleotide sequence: TGTGCCAGCAGCGAAGACCGCAGGGGGCCCCATAATGAAAAACTGTTTTTT. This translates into CASSEDRRGPHNEKLFF.

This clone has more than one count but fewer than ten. In DNA, the CDR3 is TGTGCCAGTCTAGGGGGAGGGACTGAAGCTTTCTTT. This gives the protein CASLGGGTEAFF. The chain carries TRBV6-5 and TRBJ1-1; D possibly corresponds to TRBD1 (6 bases). The CDR3 totals 12 residues. The V gene lost 9 bases and the J gene lost 5 bases, with 13 bases spanning the gap. Germline V gene sequence: CDR1 MNHEY, CDR2 SVGAGI.